This entry features one TCR beta chain sequence. Antigen: not known. The source of the sample is a study of graft-versus-host responses after intestinal transplantation. Study-wide background: Multivisceral, liver-intestinal, or isolated intestinal grafts went to recipients. The study gave all recipients anti-thymocyte globulin induction, then tacrolimus and steroids for about 3 years. Whole-study results and caveats: Peak circulating GvH clone levels tracked with early post-transplant HvG declines.

This table comes from immunoSEQ multiplex PCR, and its TCRdb copy is limited to in-frame clones, with some not included. The sample contains 35,000 to 45,000 clones, around 94% of which appear only once. The V and J ends lost 5 bases and 0 bases, in that order; junction bases with no gene match: 2. The length of the CDR3 is 15 residues. Germline CDR1 is MRHNA and CDR2 is SNTAGT. Here the sequenced sample was PBMCs, taken 16 days after intestinal transplant. This TCR was sampled from a human patient who received an intestinal transplant, so some T cells may come from the graft donor. This chain links TRBV6-4 with TRBJ2-3; 10 bases are a match to TRBD2. CDR3 amino acids: CASSTTSGSTDTQYF. The CDR3 region has the DNA TGTGCCAGCAGTACGACTAGCGGGAGCACAGATACGCAGTATTTT.